The present TCR beta chain was sequenced within a study of T-cell reconstitution after alpha-beta-depleted transplantation in children. Unique molecular identifiers were built into the TCRbeta library. MiXCR, run by TCRdb on the PCR reads, gives a single entry per CDR3 protein. Seen here are approximately 500,000 distinct CDR3 sequences, about 10% observed once, and the top ten hold just over 2%. Germline lookup yields CDR1 SGHVS and CDR2 FQNEAQ. The V end was cut by 5 bases, the J end by 0 bases, with 17 bases between. CDR3 size: 16 residues. As to this clonotype: What it binds is not known.

Findings and limits, study-wide: Alpha-beta T cells present about two months after transplant were reported to originate from several hundred expanded graft clones.

The V call is TRBV7-8, the J call TRBJ2-7; D perhaps matches TRBD2 (6 bases). The source was PBMCs, collected before TCRalphabeta/CD19-depleted stem cell transplant. The source of this sequence is a child aged 2 to 10 with inherited bone marrow failure, due to receive a stem cell transplant. The CDR3, as DNA: TGTGCCAGCAGCCCGAACGCTGGGGGGAGCTCCTACGAGCAGTACTTC. It translates to CASSPNAGGSSYEQYF.